This record concerns one T cell receptor beta chain sequence. No antigen is known for it. The germline V and J ends were trimmed by 7 bases and 0 bases, with 15 bases remaining between them. This CDR3 is 15 amino acids long. From germline, CDR1 is LNHDA and CDR2 SQIVND (reference sequence). One entry per CDR3 protein results from TCRdb running MiXCR on the 5' RACE reads. Here the sample spans about 560,000 distinct CDR3 sequences, 20% to 25% being singletons. The sample comes from a study of T-cell memory formation after mild COVID-19. Whole-study findings and limits: Pre-infection memory contained some responding clones, which suggested that cross-reactive memory had joined. Contracting clones from day 15 to 85 showed balanced CD4/CD8; later expanders favored CD4+.

The specimen sequenced was PBMCs or a T cell subset sorted from them (not recorded which). The source is an adult woman who had mild COVID-19 (a few samples of this study predate the infection). Cell type and time point are not known. The chain links TRBV19 to TRBJ1-2; D uncertain. CDR3 sequence reads: CASTPFGETNYGYTF. In DNA form, the CDR3 reads TGTGCCAGTACCCCTTTCGGGGAAACTAACTATGGCTACACCTTC.